What follows describes a single T cell receptor beta chain. The data stem from a study of blood T cell repertoires in COVID-19. As for the study in general: Sites in the United States, Italy and Spain provided acute and convalescent COVID-19 samples. PBMCs, B-cell-depleted T cells, or T cells were the source of the cDNA or gDNA that made up the material.

Method: immunoSEQ multiplex PCR; TCRdb's copy keeps in-frame clones and lacks some. Of 100,000 or so clones in the sample, under 95% were seen once. Per germline, CDR1 KGHDR and CDR2 SFDVKD. The ends lost 4 bases at V and 2 bases at J; junction bases unmatched: 4. CDR3 size: 16 residues. The chain couples TRBV24-1 to TRBJ2-6, with 7 bases fitting TRBD1. This sequence originates from a human donor with active COVID-19. The donor label of this sample is uncertain. The material sequenced was peripheral blood. This chain's CDR3 is CATSDRGSPGANVLTF. CDR3 sequence (DNA): TGTGCCACCAGTGACAGGGGGTCCCCTGGGGCCAACGTCCTGACTTTC.